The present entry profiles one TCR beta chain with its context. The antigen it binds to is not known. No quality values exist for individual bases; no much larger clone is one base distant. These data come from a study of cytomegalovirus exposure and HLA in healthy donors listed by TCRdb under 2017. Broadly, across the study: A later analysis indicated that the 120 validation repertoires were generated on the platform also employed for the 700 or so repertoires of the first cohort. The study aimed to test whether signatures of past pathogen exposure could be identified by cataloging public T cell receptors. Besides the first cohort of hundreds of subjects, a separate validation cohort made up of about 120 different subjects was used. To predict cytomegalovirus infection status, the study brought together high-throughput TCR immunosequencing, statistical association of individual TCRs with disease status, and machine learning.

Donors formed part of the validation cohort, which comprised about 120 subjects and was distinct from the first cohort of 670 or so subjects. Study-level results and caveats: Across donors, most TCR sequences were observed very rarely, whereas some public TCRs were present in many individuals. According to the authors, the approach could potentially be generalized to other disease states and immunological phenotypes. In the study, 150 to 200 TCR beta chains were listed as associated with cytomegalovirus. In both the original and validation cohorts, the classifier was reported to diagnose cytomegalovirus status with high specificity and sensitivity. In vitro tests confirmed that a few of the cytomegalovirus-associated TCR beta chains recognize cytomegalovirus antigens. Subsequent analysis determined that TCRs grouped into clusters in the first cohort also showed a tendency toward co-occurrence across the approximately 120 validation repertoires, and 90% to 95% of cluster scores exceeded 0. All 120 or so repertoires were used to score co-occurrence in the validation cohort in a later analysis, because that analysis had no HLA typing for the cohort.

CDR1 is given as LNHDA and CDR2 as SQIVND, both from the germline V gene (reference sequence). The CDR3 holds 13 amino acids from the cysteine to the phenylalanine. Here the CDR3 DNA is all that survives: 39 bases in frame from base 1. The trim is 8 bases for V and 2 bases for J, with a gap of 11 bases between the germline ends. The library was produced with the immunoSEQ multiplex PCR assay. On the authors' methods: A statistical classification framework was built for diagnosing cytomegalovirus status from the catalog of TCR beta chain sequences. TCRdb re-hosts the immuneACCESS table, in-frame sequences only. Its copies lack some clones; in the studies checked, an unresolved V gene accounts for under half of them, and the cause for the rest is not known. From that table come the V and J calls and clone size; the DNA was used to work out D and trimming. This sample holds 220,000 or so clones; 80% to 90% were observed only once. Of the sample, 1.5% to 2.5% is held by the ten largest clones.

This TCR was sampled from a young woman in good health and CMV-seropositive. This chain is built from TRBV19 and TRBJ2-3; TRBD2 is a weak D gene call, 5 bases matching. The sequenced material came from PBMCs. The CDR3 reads CASSGVATDTQYF. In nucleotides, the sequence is TGTGCCAGTTCCGGGGTGGCCACAGATACGCAGTATTTT.